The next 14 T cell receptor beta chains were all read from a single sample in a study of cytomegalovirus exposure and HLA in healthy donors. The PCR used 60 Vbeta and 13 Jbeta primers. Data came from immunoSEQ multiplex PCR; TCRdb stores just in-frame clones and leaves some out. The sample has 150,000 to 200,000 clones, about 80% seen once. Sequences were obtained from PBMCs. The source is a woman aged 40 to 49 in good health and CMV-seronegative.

CDR3 sequence (DNA): TGTGCCAGTAGTAAACGACTAGCGGTGTACCAAGAGACCCAGTACTTC. Encoded protein: CASSKRLAVYQETQYF. The J gene is TRBJ2-5, the V gene TRBV19, with 9 nucleotides matching TRBD2. Germline loops: CDR1 LNHDA, CDR2 SQIVND (reference sequence). The ends lost 4 bases at V and 0 bases at J; junction bases unmatched: 6. CDR3 length equals 16 residues.

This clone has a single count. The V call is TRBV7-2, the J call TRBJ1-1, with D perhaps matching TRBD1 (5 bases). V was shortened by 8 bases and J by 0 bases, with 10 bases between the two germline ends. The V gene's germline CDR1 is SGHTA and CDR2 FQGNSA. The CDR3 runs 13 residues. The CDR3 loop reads CASQGQMNTEAFF. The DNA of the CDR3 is TGTGCCAGCCAAGGACAAATGAACACTGAAGCTTTCTTT.

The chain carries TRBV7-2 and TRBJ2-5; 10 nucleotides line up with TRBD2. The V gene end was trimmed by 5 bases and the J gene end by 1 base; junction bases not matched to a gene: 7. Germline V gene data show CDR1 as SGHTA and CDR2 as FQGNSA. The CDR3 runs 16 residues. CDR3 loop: CASSPPSGGPQETQYF. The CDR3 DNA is TGTGCCAGCAGCCCTCCTAGCGGGGGCCCCCAAGAGACCCAGTACTTC.

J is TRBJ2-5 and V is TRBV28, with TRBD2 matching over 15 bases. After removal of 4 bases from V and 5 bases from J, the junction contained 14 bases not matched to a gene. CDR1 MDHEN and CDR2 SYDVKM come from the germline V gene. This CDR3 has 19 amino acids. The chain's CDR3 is CASSSPGLAGGPQGETQYF. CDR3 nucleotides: TGTGCCAGCAGTTCCCCTGGACTAGCGGGAGGGCCTCAGGGGGAGACCCAGTACTTC. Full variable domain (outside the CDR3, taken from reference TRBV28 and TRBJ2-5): DVKVTQSSRYLVKRTGEKVFLECVQDMDHENMFWYRQDPGLGLRLIYFSYDVKMKEKGDIPEGYSVSREKKERFSLILESASTNQTSMYLCASSSPGLAGGPQGETQYFGPGTRLLVL.

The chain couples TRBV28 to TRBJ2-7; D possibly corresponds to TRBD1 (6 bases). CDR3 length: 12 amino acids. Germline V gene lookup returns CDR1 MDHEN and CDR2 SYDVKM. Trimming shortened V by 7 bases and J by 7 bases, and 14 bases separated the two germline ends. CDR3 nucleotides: TGTGCCAGCATCTCAGGGGTTGGGGAGCAGTACTTC. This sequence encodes CASISGVGEQYF.

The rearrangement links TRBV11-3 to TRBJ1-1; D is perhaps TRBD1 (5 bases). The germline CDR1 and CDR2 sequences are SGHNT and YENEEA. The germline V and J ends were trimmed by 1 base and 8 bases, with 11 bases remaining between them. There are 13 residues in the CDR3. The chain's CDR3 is CASSLGDDSEAFF. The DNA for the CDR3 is TGTGCCAGCAGCTTAGGTGATGACAGCGAAGCTTTCTTT.

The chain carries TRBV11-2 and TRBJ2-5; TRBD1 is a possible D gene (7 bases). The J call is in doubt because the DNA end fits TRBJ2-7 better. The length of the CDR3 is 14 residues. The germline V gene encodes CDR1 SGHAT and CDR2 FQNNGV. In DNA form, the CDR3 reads TGTGCCAGCAGCTTAGAAGCAGGGGGGCGCGAGCAGTACTTC. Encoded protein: CASSLEAGGREQYF.

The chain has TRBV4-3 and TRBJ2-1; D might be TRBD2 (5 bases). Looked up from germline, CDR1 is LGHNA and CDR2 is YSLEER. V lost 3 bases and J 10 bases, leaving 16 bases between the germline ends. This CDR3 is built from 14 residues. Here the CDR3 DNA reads TGCGCCAGCAGCCAGGGAGTGCTCCCAATGGAGCAGTTCTTC. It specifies CASSQGVLPMEQFF.

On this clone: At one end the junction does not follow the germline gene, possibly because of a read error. The CDR3 region has the DNA TGTGCCAGCAGCGTGGATCCGACAGGGAAAGTCAAAAACAGTCAGTACTTC. Translation gives CASSVDPTGKVKNSQYF. The chain is built from TRBV5-6 and TRBJ2-4; 7 nucleotides agree with TRBD1. Germline CDR1 is SGHDT and CDR2 is YYEEEE. The CDR3 is made up of 17 amino acids.

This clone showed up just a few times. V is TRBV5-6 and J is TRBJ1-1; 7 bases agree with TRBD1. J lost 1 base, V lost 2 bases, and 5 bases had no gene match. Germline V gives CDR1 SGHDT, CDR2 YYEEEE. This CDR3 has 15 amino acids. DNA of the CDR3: TGTGCCAGCAGCTTCAGGGGGAATGCGAACACTGAAGCTTTCTTT. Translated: CASSFRGNANTEAFF.

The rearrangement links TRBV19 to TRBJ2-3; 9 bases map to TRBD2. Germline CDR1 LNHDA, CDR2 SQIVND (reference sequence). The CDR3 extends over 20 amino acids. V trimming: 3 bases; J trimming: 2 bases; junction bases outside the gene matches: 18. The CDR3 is CASSIQAPYGAGGSTDTQYF. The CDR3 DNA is TGTGCCAGTAGTATCCAGGCCCCATATGGAGCGGGGGGATCCACAGATACGCAGTATTTT.

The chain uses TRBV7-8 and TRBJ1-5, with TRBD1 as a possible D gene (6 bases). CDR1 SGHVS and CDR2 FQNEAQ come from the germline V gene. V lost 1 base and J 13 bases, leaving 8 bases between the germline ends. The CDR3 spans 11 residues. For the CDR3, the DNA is TGTGCCAGCAGCTTAGGAGGGGGTCAGCATTTT. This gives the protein CASSLGGGQHF.

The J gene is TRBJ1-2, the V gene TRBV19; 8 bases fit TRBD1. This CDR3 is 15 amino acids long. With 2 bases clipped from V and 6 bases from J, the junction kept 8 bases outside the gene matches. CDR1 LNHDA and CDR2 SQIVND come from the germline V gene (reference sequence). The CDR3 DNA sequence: TGTGCCAGTAGTATACAACCCCAGGGGGCGCATGGCTACACCTTC. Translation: CASSIQPQGAHGYTF.

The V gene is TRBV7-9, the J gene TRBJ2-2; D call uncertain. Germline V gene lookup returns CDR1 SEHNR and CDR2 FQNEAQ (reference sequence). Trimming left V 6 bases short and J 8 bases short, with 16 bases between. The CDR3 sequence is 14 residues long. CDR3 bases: TGTGCCAGCAGTCCCATTAGTCCCCAAGGGGAGCTGTTTTTT. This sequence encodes CASSPISPQGELFF.